This TCR beta chain is from a study of identical twins. There are a few counts of this clonotype. All donors were healthy Caucasians. Template switching introduced a universal primer site, and the cDNA bore unique molecular identifiers. Each CDR3 protein gets one entry after TCRdb re-called the 5' RACE reads with MiXCR. Of about 530,000 distinct CDR3 sequences listed, 20% to 25% were seen once; the top ten hold approximately 0.49%. These records were also assigned to another study, of yellow fever vaccine responses in identical twins.

The sample comprised CD4+ T cells sorted from blood. The TCR comes from a woman in her late teens or twenties in good health.

CDR3 sequence reads: CASSLRRNSNQPQHF. CDR3 nucleotide sequence: TGTGCCAGCAGTTTACGCAGAAATAGCAATCAGCCCCAGCATTTT. The chain employs TRBV28 and TRBJ1-5; D is uncertain. Germline V lookup: CDR1 MDHEN, CDR2 SYDVKM. This CDR3 has 15 residues. Trimming took 2 bases from V and 0 from J, leaving 8 bases between them. Looking up the rest from reference TRBV28 and TRBJ1-5 gives the full variable domain: DVKVTQSSRYLVKRTGEKVFLECVQDMDHENMFWYRQDPGLGLRLIYFSYDVKMKEKGDIPEGYSVSREKKERFSLILESASTNQTSMYLCASSLRRNSNQPQHFGDGTRLSIL.